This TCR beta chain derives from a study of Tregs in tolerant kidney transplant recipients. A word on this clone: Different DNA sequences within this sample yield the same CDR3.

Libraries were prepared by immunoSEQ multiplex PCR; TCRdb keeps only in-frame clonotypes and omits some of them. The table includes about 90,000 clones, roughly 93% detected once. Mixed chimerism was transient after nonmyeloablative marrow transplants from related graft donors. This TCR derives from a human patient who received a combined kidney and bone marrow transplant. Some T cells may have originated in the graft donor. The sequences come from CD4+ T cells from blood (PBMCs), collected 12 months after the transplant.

The CDR3, as DNA: TGTGCCAGCAGTCCCCCCGGGAGCTCCTATAATTCACCCCTCCACTTT. This gives the protein CASSPPGSSYNSPLHF. The V and J genes are TRBV19 and TRBJ1-6; the D is unclear. Germline V lookup: CDR1 LNHDA, CDR2 SQIVND (reference sequence). Trimming cost V 9 bases and J 0 bases, with 15 bases left between them. CDR3 length equals 16 residues.